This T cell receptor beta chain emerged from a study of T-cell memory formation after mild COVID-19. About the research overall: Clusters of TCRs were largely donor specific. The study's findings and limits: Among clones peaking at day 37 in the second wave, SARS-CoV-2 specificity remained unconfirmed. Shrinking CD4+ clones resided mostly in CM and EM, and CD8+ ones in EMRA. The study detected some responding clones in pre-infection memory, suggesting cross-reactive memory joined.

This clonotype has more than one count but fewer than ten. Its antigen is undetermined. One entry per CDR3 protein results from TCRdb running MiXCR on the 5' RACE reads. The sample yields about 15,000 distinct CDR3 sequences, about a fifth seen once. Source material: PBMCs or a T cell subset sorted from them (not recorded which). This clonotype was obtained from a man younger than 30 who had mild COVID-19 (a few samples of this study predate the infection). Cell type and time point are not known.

CDR3 in amino acids: CASSLGGLTKAEAFF. The CDR3 DNA reads as TGTGCCAGCAGCTTAGGAGGTCTTACAAAGGCTGAAGCTTTCTTT. This rearrangement joins TRBV7-9 to TRBJ1-1; no clear D gene. Trimming cost V 1 base and J 6 bases, with 15 bases left between them. The CDR3 length is 15 residues. The germline gives CDR1 SEHNR, CDR2 FQNEAQ (reference sequence).